This entry lists 27 T cell receptor beta chains sequenced from one sample in a study of T cell repertoires in cytomegalovirus infection. The antigens of these receptors remain unknown. Via MiXCR, TCRdb re-called the reads, giving one row per CDR3 protein. The sample carries tens of thousands of distinct CDR3 sequences, around 20% recorded once. Sequenced here: CD8+ T cells from cultured PBMCs, sampled from culture after CMV antigen stimulation. Source of these receptors: a human donor in good health (CMV status not recorded). Some clones in this sample may be carry-over from other donors' samples.

The V gene is TRBV7-8, the J gene TRBJ1-2; weak D call: TRBD1 (6 bases). The length of the CDR3 is 11 residues. The germline V gene encodes CDR1 SGHVS and CDR2 FQNEAQ. The V end lost 5 bases, the J end lost 7 bases, and 8 bases lay between the germline ends. CDR3 in amino acids: CASSLGAGYTF. The CDR3 DNA follows: TGTGCCAGCAGCCTGGGGGCTGGCTACACCTTC.

This clonotype turned up a few times. The chain employs TRBV10-3 and TRBJ2-1; possibly TRBD2 for D (6 bases). V lost 11 bases and J lost 6, with 17 bases in between. Germline assignment: CDR1 ENHRY and CDR2 SYGVKD. This CDR3 comprises 13 residues. DNA for the CDR3: TGTGCCCTTTCTCGGGGGTCGGGCAATGAGCAGTTCTTC. The encoded protein is CALSRGSGNEQFF.

The chain couples TRBV24-1 to TRBJ2-7; tentatively, D is TRBD1 or TRBD2 (5 bases each). This CDR3 region has 14 residues. Germline CDR1 reads KGHDR; CDR2 reads SFDVKD. V was clipped by 4 bases and J by 5 bases, with 14 bases between them. Here the CDR3 DNA reads TGTGCCACCAGTGACCCAGTTTGGGGGAACGAGCAGTACTTC. This encodes CATSDPVWGNEQYF.

The chain uses TRBV5-6 and TRBJ1-2; 8 positions match TRBD1. The CDR3 is made up of 13 amino acids. The germline V gene encodes CDR1 SGHDT and CDR2 YYEEEE. V lost 2 bases and J lost 9; bases outside the gene matches: 6. The CDR3 region has the DNA TGTGCCAGCAGCTTAGACAGGGGCGAAAGCTACACCTTC. It encodes CASSLDRGESYTF. The variable domain in full, completed from reference TRBV5-6 and TRBJ1-2, reads DAGVTQSPTHLIKTRGQQVTLRCSPKSGHDTVSWYQQALGQGPQFIFQYYEEEERQRGNFPDRFSGHQFPNYSSELNVNALLLGDSALYLCASSLDRGESYTFGSGTRLTVV.

This clonotype was seen only a few times. This chain connects TRBV6-5 to TRBJ2-1, with TRBD2 matching over 7 bases. The CDR3 is 17 residues long. In germline, CDR1 is MNHEY, CDR2 SVGAGI. Germline trimming cut 2 bases from V and 3 bases from J; bases unmatched to any gene: 10. CDR3 DNA sequence: TGTGCCAGCAGTTACCAACGTTGGGGGGGAGTCTACAATGAGCAGTTCTTC. Its protein product is CASSYQRWGGVYNEQFF.

This clonotype was counted only a few times. V gene TRBV2 combines with J gene TRBJ2-7; D is perhaps TRBD2 (5 bases). Trimming cost V 5 bases and J 1 base, with 9 bases left between them. Germline V gene sequence: CDR1 SNHLY, CDR2 FYNNEI. The CDR3 is 13 residues long. CDR3 DNA sequence: TGTGCCAGCAGTCCCCGGGATTCCTACGAGCAGTACTTC. Amino acids: CASSPRDSYEQYF.

This chain connects TRBV6-2 or TRBV6-3 to TRBJ1-1; D remains ambiguous. The germline CDR1 and CDR2 sequences are MNHEY and SVGEGT. CDR3 size: 13 residues. Trimming removed 4 bases from V and 8 bases from J, with 14 bases in between. The CDR3 protein is CASSSVSGREAFF. In DNA, the CDR3 is TGTGCCAGCAGTTCGGTCTCCGGCAGGGAAGCTTTCTTT.

This clonotype has a handful of counts. This chain uses TRBV7-2 with TRBJ1-5, with 8 nucleotides matching TRBD1. This CDR3 has 18 residues. Germline V CDR1 and CDR2: SGHTA, FQGNSA. Unmatched junction bases numbered 12, after V lost 1 base and J lost 4 bases. The CDR3 DNA reads as TGTGCCAGCAGCTTAGAGGGGGGACAGGTCTACTCGAATCAGCCCCAGCATTTT. Amino acids: CASSLEGGQVYSNQPQHF.

The sample holds a few counts of this clonotype. The chain uses TRBV9 and TRBJ2-7; weak D call: TRBD2 (6 bases). V was clipped by 0 bases and J by 7 bases, with 11 bases between them. The germline V gene has CDR1 SGDLS and CDR2 YYNGEE. The CDR3 has 13 residues. CDR3 residues: CASSVVEGREQYF. The CDR3 DNA is TGTGCCAGCAGCGTAGTGGAGGGCCGGGAGCAGTACTTC.

This clonotype has just a few counts. The chain links TRBV7-2 to TRBJ1-6, with a tentative D call TRBD1 (5 bases). The CDR3 contains 14 residues. V was cut by 1 base and J by 10 bases, with 11 bases left in between. Germline loops: CDR1 SGHTA, CDR2 FQGNSA. CDR3 loop: CASSLGGLGSPLHF. CDR3 sequence (DNA): TGTGCCAGCAGCTTAGGGGGCCTAGGATCACCCCTCCACTTT.

The chain carries TRBV11-2 and TRBJ1-4; the D is unclear. The V end lost 4 bases, the J end lost 0 bases, and 12 bases lay between the germline ends. The CDR3 contains 16 residues. Germline lookup yields CDR1 SGHAT and CDR2 FQNNGV. CDR3 loop: CASSSGWISTNEKLFF. The CDR3 DNA is TGTGCCAGCAGCTCCGGCTGGATTTCAACTAATGAAAAACTGTTTTTT.

This clonotype has more than one count but fewer than ten. The chain couples TRBV7-2 to TRBJ2-1, with 9 bases aligning to TRBD2. The V segment lost 1 base and the J segment 6 bases; nucleotides outside the gene matches: 10. The length of the CDR3 is 17 residues. Germline V gene lookup returns CDR1 SGHTA and CDR2 FQGNSA. The chain's CDR3 is CASSLVPREGFGNEQFF. CDR3 bases: TGTGCCAGCAGCTTAGTACCGCGGGAGGGCTTCGGCAATGAGCAGTTCTTC. Combining the CDR3 with reference TRBV7-2 and TRBJ2-1 gives the whole variable domain GAGVSQSPSNKVTEKGKDVELRCDPISGHTALYWYRQSLGQGLEFLIYFQGNSAPDKSGLPSDRFSAERTGGSVSTLTIQRTQQEDSAVYLCASSLVPREGFGNEQFFGPGTRLTVL.

This clonotype was counted between two and nine times. Germline is not matched at one junction end, which may reflect a read error. The chain has TRBV27 and TRBJ1-5, with 7 bases lining up with TRBD1. The germline V gene has CDR1 MNHEY and CDR2 SMNVEV (reference sequence). The CDR3 has 15 amino acids. CDR3 coding DNA: TGTGCCAGCAGTTCCAGACAGGGTAGCGATCAGCCCCAGCATTTT. Protein: CASSSRQGSDQPQHF.

CDR3 in amino acids: CASSPRPQGSYSPLHF. The CDR3, as DNA: TGTGCCAGCAGCCCTCGACCCCAGGGGAGCTATTCACCCCTCCACTTT. The V call is TRBV7-2, the J call TRBJ1-6, with D perhaps matching TRBD1 (6 bases). The CDR3 covers 16 residues. With 5 bases removed from V and 8 bases from J, the gap between germline ends came to 19 bases. Per germline, CDR1 SGHTA and CDR2 FQGNSA.

The chain recombines TRBV5-1 with TRBJ1-2; 7 positions match TRBD1. CDR1 is SGHRS and CDR2 is YFSETQ in the germline V gene. With V trimmed by 4 bases and J by 4 bases, 7 bases remained unmatched. This CDR3 region has 14 residues. The CDR3 region has the DNA TGCGCCAGCAGCCCCGGACAGGCGGGCTATGGCTACACCTTC. Its translation: CASSPGQAGYGYTF.

This clonotype was detected only a few times. This chain connects TRBV15 to TRBJ1-5; 10 bases map to TRBD1. The length of the CDR3 is 18 residues. The V and J ends lost 0 bases and 6 bases, in that order; junction bases with no gene match: 11. Per the germline V gene, CDR1 is LNHNV and CDR2 is YYDKDF (reference sequence). The chain's CDR3 is CATSRDTATGTGVQPQHF. CDR3 nucleotides: TGTGCCACCAGCAGAGATACCGCGACCGGGACAGGGGTTCAGCCCCAGCATTTT.

V and J are TRBV4-1 and TRBJ1-2, with TRBD1 matching 8 bases. The CDR3 totals 14 residues. Trimming cost V 4 bases and J 8 bases; bases outside gene matches: 9. CDR1 is MGHRA, CDR2 YSYEKL, per germline. CDR3 sequence (DNA): TGCGCCAGCAGCCCAGTCAGGGGGCTGGAAGGCTACACCTTC. Protein sequence: CASSPVRGLEGYTF.

The chain combines TRBV7-2 with TRBJ1-5, with D possibly matching TRBD1 (5 bases). V was cut by 5 bases and J by 4 bases, with 15 bases left in between. Germline V CDR1 and CDR2: SGHTA, FQGNSA. This CDR3 is 15 amino acids long. The CDR3 DNA reads as TGTGCCAGCAGCCTAGACAGAGGTCGTAATCAGCCCCAGCATTTT. This translates into CASSLDRGRNQPQHF.

The sample holds a few counts of this clonotype. This chain links TRBV13 with TRBJ1-5, with 8 bases identical to TRBD1. Losses at the gene ends were 2 bases for V and 0 bases for J; bases not matched to a gene: 6. In germline, CDR1 is PRHDT, CDR2 FYEKMQ (reference sequence). This CDR3 is 17 amino acids long. Here the CDR3 DNA reads TGTGCCAGCAGCTTATGGACAGGGATGGATAGCAATCAGCCCCAGCATTTT. Translating gives CASSLWTGMDSNQPQHF.

The CDR3 DNA reads TGTGCCAGCAGTCGAGTGTGGGGGGTCCCGGACTATGGCTACACCTTC. Translating gives CASSRVWGVPDYGYTF. V and J are TRBV7-2 and TRBJ1-2, with TRBD1 as a possible D gene (5 bases). The germline V and J ends were trimmed by 6 bases and 3 bases, with 20 bases remaining between them. CDR1 is SGHTA, CDR2 FQGNSA, per germline. The CDR3 spans 16 residues. The full variable domain, in which reference TRBV7-2 and TRBJ1-2 provide the parts outside the CDR3, is GAGVSQSPSNKVTEKGKDVELRCDPISGHTALYWYRQSLGQGLEFLIYFQGNSAPDKSGLPSDRFSAERTGGSVSTLTIQRTQQEDSAVYLCASSRVWGVPDYGYTFGSGTRLTVV.

J is TRBJ2-2 and V is TRBV4-3; 7 positions agree with TRBD1. Germline V lookup: CDR1 LGHNA, CDR2 YSLEER. The CDR3 sequence is 16 residues long. V lost 1 base, J lost 7 bases, and 9 bases stayed unmatched. CDR3 DNA sequence: TGCGCCAGCAGCCAAGTCTGGGGGACAGCGGACGGGGAGCTGTTTTTT. Its protein product is CASSQVWGTADGELFF.

In this sample, this clonotype turned up a few times. The chain employs TRBV4-1 and TRBJ2-7, with D perhaps TRBD1 (5 bases). Germline V CDR1 and CDR2: MGHRA, YSYEKL. V lost 0 bases to trimming and J lost 3 bases, with 12 bases between them. The CDR3 is 15 residues long. The CDR3 nucleotides are TGCGCCAGCAGCCAAGAAGGAGACAGAGGCTACGAGCAGTACTTC. Protein product: CASSQEGDRGYEQYF.

This clonotype occurred a few times. The chain joins TRBV15 to TRBJ2-5; D uncertain. CDR1 LNHNV and CDR2 YYDKDF come from the germline V gene (reference sequence). V was clipped by 0 bases and J by 5 bases, with 4 bases between them. The CDR3 totals 12 residues. This CDR3 reads CATSRDRETQYF. The CDR3 DNA reads as TGTGCCACCAGCAGAGATAGGGAGACCCAGTACTTC.

The rearrangement joins TRBV12-3 or TRBV12-4 to TRBJ2-2, with D perhaps being TRBD1 or TRBD2 (5 bases each). Trimming took 4 bases from V and 3 from J, leaving 21 bases between them. This CDR3 has 18 amino acids. DNA of the CDR3: TGTGCCAGCAGTTCCCCAGTTAAGGAAGGGACCCACACCGGGGAGCTGTTTTTT. Encoded protein: CASSSPVKEGTHTGELFF.

This clonotype was seen only once. The gene calls are TRBV7-2 and TRBJ2-2; 8 bases match TRBD1. Germline loops: CDR1 SGHTA, CDR2 FQGNSA. This CDR3 comprises 17 residues. The J segment lost 5 bases and the V segment lost 3 bases, leaving 11 bases of the junction unmatched. The CDR3 sequence is CASSFWLDRVVTGELFF. The CDR3 nucleotides are TGTGCCAGCAGCTTCTGGTTGGACAGGGTAGTTACCGGGGAGCTGTTTTTT.

The chain is built from TRBV20-1 and TRBJ2-5, with a tentative D call TRBD1 (6 bases). This CDR3 has 14 residues. Germline CDR1 DFQATT, CDR2 SNEGSKA (reference sequence). Trimming shortened V by 1 base and J by 2 bases, and 11 bases separated the two germline ends. CDR3 coding DNA: TGCAGTGCTAGAGCCGGGACACCGCAAGAGACCCAGTACTTC. Translated: CSARAGTPQETQYF.

The V and J genes are TRBV11-2 and TRBJ2-7; TRBD1 matches 8 bases. CDR3 size: 17 residues. The trim removed 2 bases at V and 0 bases at J, leaving 9 bases unmatched. CDR1 SGHAT and CDR2 FQNNGV come from the germline V gene. The CDR3 region is CASSLPQGAPNSYEQYF. In DNA form, the CDR3 reads TGTGCCAGCAGCTTACCCCAGGGGGCTCCCAACTCCTACGAGCAGTACTTC.